By sample share, the clone carrying this T cell receptor (beta chain) is large. Its antigen is as yet unknown. This sample was taken from a study of T cell therapy after organ transplantation. Study-level background: Patients received up to 6 T cell doses every 2 weeks. General study results and limits: Nonresponders had marked pretherapy clonal expansions and little post-therapy change. Concurrent antirejection and antiviral drugs remain unassessed confounders. Lower pretherapy CD8 clonality went with larger post-therapy fold change.

Using immunoSEQ multiplex PCR, the repertoire was profiled, and TCRdb retains in-frame clones only, with some absent. The sample includes some 1,000 clones, approximately 71% of them seen just once. The V and J ends lost 2 bases and 5 bases respectively, with 13 bases between them. The CDR3 length is 14 residues. Germline V gives CDR1 SEHNR, CDR2 FQNEAQ (reference sequence). The material was CD8+ T cells from blood, obtained before autologous CMV-specific T cell therapy. The chain employs TRBV7-9 and TRBJ2-7; a weak D match, TRBD1 (5 bases). This receptor was obtained from a human patient who had received a solid organ transplant and had CMV disease. Here the CDR3 reads CASSLRQQPDEQYF. The CDR3 DNA is TGTGCCAGCAGCTTAAGACAGCAGCCTGACGAGCAGTACTTC.